This T cell receptor (beta chain) comes out of a study of blood T cell repertoires in COVID-19. Patients at the Seattle site were enrolled during active infection and followed longitudinally. With 5 bases clipped from V and 4 bases from J, the junction kept 7 bases outside the gene matches. In germline, CDR1 is MNHNY, CDR2 SVGAGI (reference sequence). The CDR3 runs 15 residues. Original handling: Scientists estimated how many nucleated cells there were by amplifying reference gene primers. Sequenced by immunoSEQ multiplex PCR; TCRdb stores in-frame clones only, minus some. V and J calls and clone size follow that table, whereas D and trimming were derived from the DNA. The sample records about 370,000 clones, about 89% being singletons.

Input material: peripheral blood. This TCR came from a woman aged 25 to 45 with COVID-19, enrolled during active disease. The chain carries TRBV6-6 and TRBJ2-7; 11 nucleotides line up with TRBD1. Here the CDR3 DNA reads TGTGCCAGCAGTATCGGACAGGGGGCTTGGTACGAGCAGTACTTC. This translates into CASSIGQGAWYEQYF.